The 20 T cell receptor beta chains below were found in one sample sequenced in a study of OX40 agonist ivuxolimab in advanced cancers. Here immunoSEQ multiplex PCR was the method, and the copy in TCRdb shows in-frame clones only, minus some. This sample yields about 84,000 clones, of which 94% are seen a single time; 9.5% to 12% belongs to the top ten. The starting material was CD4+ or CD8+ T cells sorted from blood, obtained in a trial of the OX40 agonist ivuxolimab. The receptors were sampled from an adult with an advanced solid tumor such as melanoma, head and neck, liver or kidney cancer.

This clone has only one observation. CDR3 coding DNA: TGTGCCAGCAGCCCCGGGAGTGGACTAGCGAAGGGGGAGCTGTTTTTT. Its translation is CASSPGSGLAKGELFF. The rearrangement links TRBV9 to TRBJ2-2, with 9 bases identical to TRBD2. This CDR3 has 16 amino acids. Germline-derived CDR1 and CDR2 are SGDLS and YYNGEE. Trimming took 4 bases from V and 8 from J; bases not matched to a gene: 12. The full variable domain, completed using reference TRBV9 and TRBJ2-2, is DSGVTQTPKHLITATGQRVTLRCSPRSGDLSVYWYQQSLDQGLQFLIQYYNGEERAKGNILERFSAQQFPDLHSELNLSSLELGDSALYFCASSPGSGLAKGELFFGEGSRLTVL.

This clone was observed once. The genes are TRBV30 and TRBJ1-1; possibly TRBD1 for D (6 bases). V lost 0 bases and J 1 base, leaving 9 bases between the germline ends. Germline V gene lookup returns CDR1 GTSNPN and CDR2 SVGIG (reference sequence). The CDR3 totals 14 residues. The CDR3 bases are TGTGCCTGGAGTGTGTGGACAGAGAACACTGAAGCTTTCTTT. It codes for CAWSVWTENTEAFF.

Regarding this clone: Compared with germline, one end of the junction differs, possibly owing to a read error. Here the CDR3 DNA reads TGTGCCAGCAGTCCTCCGGGGACAGGCACGCTTTTT. Translating it yields CASSPPGTGTLF. The rearrangement uses TRBV6-6 and TRBJ1-5; TRBD1 aligns across 8 bases. CDR3 length: 12 residues. Germline CDR1 is MNHNY and CDR2 is SVGAGI (reference sequence).

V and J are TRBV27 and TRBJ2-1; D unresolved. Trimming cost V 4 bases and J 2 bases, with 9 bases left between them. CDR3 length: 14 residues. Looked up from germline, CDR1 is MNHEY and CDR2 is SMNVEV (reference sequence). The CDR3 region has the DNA TGTGCCAGCAGTTCGAGTAGCCCCTACAATGAGCAGTTCTTC. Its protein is CASSSSSPYNEQFF.

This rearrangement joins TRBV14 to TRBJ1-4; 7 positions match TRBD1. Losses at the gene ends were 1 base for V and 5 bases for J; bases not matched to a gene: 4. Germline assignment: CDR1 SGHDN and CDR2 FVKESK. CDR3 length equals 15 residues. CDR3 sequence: CASSQGQGWNEKLFF. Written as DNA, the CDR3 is TGTGCCAGCAGCCAAGGACAGGGATGGAATGAAAAACTGTTTTTT.

DNA for the CDR3: TGTGCCAGCAGCTTAGGACGGGAGGGCCAATGGGCCCACACCGGGGAGCTGTTTTTT. It translates to CASSLGREGQWAHTGELFF. The gene calls are TRBV7-2 and TRBJ2-2; 8 bases match TRBD2. Trimming cost V 1 base and J 3 bases; bases outside gene matches: 13. The CDR3 is made up of 19 amino acids. The germline CDR1 and CDR2 sequences are SGHTA and FQGNSA.

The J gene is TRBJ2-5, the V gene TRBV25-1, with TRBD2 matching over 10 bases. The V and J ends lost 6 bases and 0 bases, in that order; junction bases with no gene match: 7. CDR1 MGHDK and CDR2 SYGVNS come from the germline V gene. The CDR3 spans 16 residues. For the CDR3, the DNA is TGTGCCAGCAGAACCCTGACTAGCGGGCACCAAGAGACCCAGTACTTC. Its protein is CASRTLTSGHQETQYF.

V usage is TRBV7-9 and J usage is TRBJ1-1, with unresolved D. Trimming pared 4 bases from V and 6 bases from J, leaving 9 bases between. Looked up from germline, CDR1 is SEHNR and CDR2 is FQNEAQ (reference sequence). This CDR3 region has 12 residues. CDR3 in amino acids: CASSSEGPEAFF. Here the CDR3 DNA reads TGTGCCAGCAGCTCAGAAGGCCCTGAAGCTTTCTTT.

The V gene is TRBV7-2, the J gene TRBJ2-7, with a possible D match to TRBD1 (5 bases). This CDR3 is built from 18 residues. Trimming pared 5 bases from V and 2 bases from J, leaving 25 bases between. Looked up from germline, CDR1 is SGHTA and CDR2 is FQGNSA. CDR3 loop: CASSHPGFHPPLTYEQYF. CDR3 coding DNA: TGTGCCAGCAGCCACCCAGGGTTCCACCCCCCCCTAACCTACGAGCAGTACTTC. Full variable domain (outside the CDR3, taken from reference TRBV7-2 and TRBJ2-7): GAGVSQSPSNKVTEKGKDVELRCDPISGHTALYWYRQSLGQGLEFLIYFQGNSAPDKSGLPSDRFSAERTGGSVSTLTIQRTQQEDSAVYLCASSHPGFHPPLTYEQYFGPGTRLTVT.

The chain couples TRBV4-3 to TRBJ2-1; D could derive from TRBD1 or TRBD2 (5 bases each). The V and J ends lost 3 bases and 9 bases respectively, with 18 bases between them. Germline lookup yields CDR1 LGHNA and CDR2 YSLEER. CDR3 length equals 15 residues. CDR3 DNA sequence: TGCGCCAGCAGCCAGGGGCTCCGGGGAGATGGTGAGCAGTTCTTC. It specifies CASSQGLRGDGEQFF.

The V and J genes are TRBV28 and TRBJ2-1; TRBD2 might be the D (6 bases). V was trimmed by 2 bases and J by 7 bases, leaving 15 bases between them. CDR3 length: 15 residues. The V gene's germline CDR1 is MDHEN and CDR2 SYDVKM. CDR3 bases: TGTGCCAGCAGTTTAGAGGCGGGAACATGGAATGAGCAGTTCTTC. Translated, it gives CASSLEAGTWNEQFF.

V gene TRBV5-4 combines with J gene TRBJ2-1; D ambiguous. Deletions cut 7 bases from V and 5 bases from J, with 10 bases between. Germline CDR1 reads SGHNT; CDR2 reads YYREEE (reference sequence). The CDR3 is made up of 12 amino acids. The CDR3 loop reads CASALLDNEQFF. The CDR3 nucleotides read TGTGCCAGCGCTCTACTTGACAATGAGCAGTTCTTC.

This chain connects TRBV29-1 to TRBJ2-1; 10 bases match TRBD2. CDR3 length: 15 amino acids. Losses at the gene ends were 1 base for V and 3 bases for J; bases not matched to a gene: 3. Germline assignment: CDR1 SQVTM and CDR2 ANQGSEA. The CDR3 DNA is TGCAGCGTTGAAGGCCTAGCGGGAGACTACAATGAGCAGTTCTTC. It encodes CSVEGLAGDYNEQFF.

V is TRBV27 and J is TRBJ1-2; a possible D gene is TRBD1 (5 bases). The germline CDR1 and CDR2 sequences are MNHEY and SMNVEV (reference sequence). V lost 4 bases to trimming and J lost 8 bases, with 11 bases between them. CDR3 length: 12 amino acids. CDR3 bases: TGTGCCAGCAGTTCCATCAGGGACGGCTACACCTTC. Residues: CASSSIRDGYTF.

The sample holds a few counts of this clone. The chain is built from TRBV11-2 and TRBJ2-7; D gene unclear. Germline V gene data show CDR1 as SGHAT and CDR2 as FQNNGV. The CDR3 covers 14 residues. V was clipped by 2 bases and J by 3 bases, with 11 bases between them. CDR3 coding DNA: TGTGCCAGCAGCTTAAAGTCTTTGGGCTACGAGCAGTACTTC. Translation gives CASSLKSLGYEQYF.

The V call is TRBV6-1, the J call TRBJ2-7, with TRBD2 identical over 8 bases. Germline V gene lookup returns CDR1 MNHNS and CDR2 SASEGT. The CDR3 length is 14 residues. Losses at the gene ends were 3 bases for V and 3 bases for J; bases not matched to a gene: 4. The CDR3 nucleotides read TGTGCCAGCAGTGATACTAGCGGAGTCTACGAGCAGTACTTC. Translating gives CASSDTSGVYEQYF.

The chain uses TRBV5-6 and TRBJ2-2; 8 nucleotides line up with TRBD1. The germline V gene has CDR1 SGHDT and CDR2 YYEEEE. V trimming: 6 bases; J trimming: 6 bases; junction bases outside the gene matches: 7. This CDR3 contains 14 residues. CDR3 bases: TGTGCCAGCAACAGTCAGGGGGCGGCCGGGGAGCTGTTTTTT. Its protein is CASNSQGAAGELFF. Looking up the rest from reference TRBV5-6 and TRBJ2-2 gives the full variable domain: DAGVTQSPTHLIKTRGQQVTLRCSPKSGHDTVSWYQQALGQGPQFIFQYYEEEERQRGNFPDRFSGHQFPNYSSELNVNALLLGDSALYLCASNSQGAAGELFFGEGSRLTVL.

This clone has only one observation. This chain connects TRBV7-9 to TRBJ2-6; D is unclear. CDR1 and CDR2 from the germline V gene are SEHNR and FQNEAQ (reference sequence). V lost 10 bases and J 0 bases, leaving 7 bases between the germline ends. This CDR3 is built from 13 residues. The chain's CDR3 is CAIQHSGANVLTF. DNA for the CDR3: TGTGCCATCCAGCACTCTGGGGCCAACGTCCTGACTTTC.

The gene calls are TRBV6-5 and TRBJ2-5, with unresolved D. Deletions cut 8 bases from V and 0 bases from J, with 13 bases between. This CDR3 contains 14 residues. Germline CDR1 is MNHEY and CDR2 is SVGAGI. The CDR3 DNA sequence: TGTGCCAGCGGGTCGCTCTGGGACCAAGAGACCCAGTACTTC. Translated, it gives CASGSLWDQETQYF.

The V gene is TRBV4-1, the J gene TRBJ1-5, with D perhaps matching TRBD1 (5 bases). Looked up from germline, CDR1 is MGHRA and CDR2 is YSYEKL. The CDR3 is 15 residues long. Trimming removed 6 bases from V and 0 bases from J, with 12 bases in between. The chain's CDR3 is CASRQGSHSNQPQHF. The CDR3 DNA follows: TGCGCCAGCAGGCAGGGCTCTCATAGCAATCAGCCCCAGCATTTT.